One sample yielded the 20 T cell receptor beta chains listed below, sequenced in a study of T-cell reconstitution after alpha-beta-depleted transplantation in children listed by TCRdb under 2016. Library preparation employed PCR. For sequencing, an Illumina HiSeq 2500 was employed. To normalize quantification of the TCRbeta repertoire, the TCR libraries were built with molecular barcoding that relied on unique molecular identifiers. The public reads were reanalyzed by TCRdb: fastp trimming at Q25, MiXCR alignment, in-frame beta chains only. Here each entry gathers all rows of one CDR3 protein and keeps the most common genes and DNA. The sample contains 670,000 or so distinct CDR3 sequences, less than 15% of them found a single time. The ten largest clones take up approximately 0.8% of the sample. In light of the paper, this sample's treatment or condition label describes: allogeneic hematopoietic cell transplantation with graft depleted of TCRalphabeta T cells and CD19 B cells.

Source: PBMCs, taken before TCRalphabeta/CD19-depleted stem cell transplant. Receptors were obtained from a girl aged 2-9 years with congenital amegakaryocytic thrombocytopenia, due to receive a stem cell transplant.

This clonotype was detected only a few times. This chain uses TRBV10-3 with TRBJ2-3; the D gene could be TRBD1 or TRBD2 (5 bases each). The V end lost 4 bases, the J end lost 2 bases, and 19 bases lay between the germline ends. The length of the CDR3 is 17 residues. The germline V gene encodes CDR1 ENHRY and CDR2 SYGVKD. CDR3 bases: TGTGCCATCAGTGGGTCGTTGGGACCAAGCTCCACAGATACGCAGTATTTT. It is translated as CAISGSLGPSSTDTQYF.

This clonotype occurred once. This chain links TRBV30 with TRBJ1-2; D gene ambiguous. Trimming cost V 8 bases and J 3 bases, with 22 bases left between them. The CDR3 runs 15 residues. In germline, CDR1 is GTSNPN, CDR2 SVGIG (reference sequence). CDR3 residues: CARTEGNGRYYGYTF. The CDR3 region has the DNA TGTGCCCGGACCGAAGGCAACGGGCGGTACTATGGCTACACCTTC.

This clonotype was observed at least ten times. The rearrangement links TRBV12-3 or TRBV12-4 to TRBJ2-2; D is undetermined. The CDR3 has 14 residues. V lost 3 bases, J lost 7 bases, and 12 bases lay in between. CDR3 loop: CASSFPSSFGELFF. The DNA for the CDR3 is TGTGCCAGCAGTTTCCCTAGTTCTTTCGGGGAGCTGTTTTTT.

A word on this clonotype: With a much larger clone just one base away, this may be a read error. The CDR3 bases are TGTGCCTGCAGCCCCGGGAGAATCAATCAGCCCCAGCATTTT. Protein sequence: CACSPGRINQPQHF. The rearrangement links TRBV7-8 to TRBJ1-5; the D is unclear. The germline gives CDR1 SGHVS, CDR2 FQNEAQ. This CDR3 has 14 amino acids.

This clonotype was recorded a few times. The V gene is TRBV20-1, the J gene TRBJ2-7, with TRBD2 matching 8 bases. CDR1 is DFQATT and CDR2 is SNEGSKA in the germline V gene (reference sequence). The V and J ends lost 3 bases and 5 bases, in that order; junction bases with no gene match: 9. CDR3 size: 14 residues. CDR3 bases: TGCAGTGCTAGTCGGCGGGAGGACTGGGACGAGCAGTACTTC. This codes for CSASRREDWDEQYF.

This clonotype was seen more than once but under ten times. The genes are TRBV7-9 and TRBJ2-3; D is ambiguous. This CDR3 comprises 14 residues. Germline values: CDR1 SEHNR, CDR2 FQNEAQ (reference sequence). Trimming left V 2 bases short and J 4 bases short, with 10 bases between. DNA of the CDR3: TGTGCCAGCAGCTTATCACCGGCCTCAGATACGCAGTATTTT. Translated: CASSLSPASDTQYF.

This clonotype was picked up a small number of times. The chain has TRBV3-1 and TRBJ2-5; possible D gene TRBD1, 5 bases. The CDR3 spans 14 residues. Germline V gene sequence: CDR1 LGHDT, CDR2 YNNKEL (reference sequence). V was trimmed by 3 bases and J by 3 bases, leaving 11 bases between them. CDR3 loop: CASSHSTEKETQYF. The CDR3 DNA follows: TGTGCCAGCAGCCATTCGACAGAAAAAGAGACCCAGTACTTC.

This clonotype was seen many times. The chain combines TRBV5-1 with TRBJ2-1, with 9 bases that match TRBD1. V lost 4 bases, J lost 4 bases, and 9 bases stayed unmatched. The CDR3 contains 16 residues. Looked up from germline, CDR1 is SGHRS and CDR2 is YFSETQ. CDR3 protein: CASSHWTGDWYNEQFF. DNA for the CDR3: TGCGCCAGCAGCCACTGGACAGGGGACTGGTACAATGAGCAGTTCTTC.

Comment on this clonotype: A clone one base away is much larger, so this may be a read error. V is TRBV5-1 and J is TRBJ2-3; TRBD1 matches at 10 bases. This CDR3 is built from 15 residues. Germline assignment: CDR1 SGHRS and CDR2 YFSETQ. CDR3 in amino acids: CACSLRQGAADTQYF. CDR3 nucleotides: TGCGCCTGCAGCTTGCGACAGGGGGCCGCAGATACGCAGTATTTT. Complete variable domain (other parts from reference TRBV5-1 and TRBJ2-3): KAGVTQTPRYLIKTRGQQVTLSCSPISGHRSVSWYQQTPGQGLQFLFEYFSETQRNKGNFPGRFSGRQFSNSRSEMNVSTLELGDSALYLCACSLRQGAADTQYFGPGTRLTVL.

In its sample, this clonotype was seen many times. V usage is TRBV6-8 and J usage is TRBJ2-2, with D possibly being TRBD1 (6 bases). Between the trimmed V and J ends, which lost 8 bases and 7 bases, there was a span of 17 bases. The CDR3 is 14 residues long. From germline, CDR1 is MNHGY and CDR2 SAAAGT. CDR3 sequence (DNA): TGTGCCAGCCCCTATTCACAGGGAATCGGGGAGCTGTTTTTT. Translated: CASPYSQGIGELFF.

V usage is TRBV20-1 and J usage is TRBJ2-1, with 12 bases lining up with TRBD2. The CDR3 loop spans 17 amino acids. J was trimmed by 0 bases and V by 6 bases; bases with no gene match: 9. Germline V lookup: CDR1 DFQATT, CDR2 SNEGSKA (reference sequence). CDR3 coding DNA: TGCAGTGCGGTAGGGACTAGCGGGCCTCCCTCCTACAATGAGCAGTTCTTC. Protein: CSAVGTSGPPSYNEQFF.

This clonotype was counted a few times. The CDR3: CASSPGMSTGELFF. CDR3 nucleotides: TGCGCCAGCAGCCCTGGGATGAGCACCGGGGAGCTGTTTTTT. The J gene is TRBJ2-2, the V gene TRBV4-1, with no clear D. V lost 4 bases, J lost 4 bases, and 10 bases lay in between. The V gene's germline CDR1 is MGHRA and CDR2 YSYEKL. The CDR3 is 14 amino acids.

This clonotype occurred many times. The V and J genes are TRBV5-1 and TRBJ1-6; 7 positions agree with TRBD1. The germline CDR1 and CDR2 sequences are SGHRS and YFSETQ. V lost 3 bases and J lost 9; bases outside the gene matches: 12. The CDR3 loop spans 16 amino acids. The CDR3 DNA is TGCGCCAGCAGCTCCGAGAATTCAGGGGGTGGTTCACCCCTCCACTTT. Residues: CASSSENSGGGSPLHF.

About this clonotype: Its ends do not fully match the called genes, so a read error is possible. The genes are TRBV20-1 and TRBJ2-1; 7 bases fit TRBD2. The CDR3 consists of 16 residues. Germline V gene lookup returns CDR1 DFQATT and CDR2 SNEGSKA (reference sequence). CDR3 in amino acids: CCARNGAGVRLDEQFF. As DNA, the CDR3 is TGCTGTGCTAGAAATGGGGCGGGAGTTCGCTTAGATGAGCAGTTCTTC.

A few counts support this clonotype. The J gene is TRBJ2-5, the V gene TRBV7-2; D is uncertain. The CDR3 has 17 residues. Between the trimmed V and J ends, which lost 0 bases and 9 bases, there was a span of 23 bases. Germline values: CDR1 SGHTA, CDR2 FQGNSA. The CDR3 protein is CASSLAPRLSRTAAQYF. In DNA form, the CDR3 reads TGTGCCAGCAGCTTAGCTCCTAGACTGTCTCGGACCGCGGCCCAGTACTTC.

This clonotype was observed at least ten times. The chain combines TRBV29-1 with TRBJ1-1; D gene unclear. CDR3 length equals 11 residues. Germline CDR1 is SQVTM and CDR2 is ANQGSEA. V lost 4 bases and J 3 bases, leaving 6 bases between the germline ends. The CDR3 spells CSVVTYTEAFF. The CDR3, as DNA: TGCAGCGTTGTAACCTACACTGAAGCTTTCTTT.

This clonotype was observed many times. The CDR3 DNA reads as TGCGCCAGCAGCCAAGAACTAGCGGGGGGGTACGAGCAGTACTTC. Translation: CASSQELAGGYEQYF. The chain uses TRBV4-1 and TRBJ2-7, with 13 positions matching TRBD2. The V segment lost 0 bases and the J segment 4 bases; nucleotides outside the gene matches: 0. The CDR3 contains 15 residues. Germline CDR1 and CDR2: MGHRA and YSYEKL.

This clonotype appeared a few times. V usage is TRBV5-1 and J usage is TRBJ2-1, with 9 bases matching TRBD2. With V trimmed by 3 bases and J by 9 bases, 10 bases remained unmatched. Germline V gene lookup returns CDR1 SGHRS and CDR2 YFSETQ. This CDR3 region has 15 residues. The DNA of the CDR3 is TGCGCCAGCAGCTACCGTAGTAGCGGGAGAGTTGAGCAGTTCTTC. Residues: CASSYRSSGRVEQFF.

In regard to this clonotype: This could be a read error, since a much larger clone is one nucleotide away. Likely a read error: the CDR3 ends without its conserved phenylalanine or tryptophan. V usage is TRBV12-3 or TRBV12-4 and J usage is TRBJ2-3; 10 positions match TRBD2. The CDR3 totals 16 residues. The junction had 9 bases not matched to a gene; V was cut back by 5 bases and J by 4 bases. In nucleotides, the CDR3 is TGTGCCAGCAGTCCCCGACCTAGCGGGAGTGCAGATACGCAGTATTTA. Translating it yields CASSPRPSGSADTQYL.

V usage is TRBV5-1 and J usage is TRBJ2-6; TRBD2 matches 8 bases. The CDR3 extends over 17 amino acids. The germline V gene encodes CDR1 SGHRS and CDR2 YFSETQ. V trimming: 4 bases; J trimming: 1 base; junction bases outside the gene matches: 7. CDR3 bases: TGCGCCAGCAGCGGGTTAGCGGGGTTTTCTGGGGCCAACGTCCTGACTTTC. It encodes CASSGLAGFSGANVLTF.